This TCR beta chain was recorded in a study of blood T cell repertoires in COVID-19. The data were produced by immunoSEQ multiplex PCR, yet TCRdb's version contains in-frame clones alone and is incomplete. The table lists fewer than 700,000 clones, roughly nine tenths of them singletons, with less than 9% in the top ten. Patients from Seattle were sampled longitudinally, starting during active infection. Germline assignment: CDR1 MNHEY and CDR2 SVGEGT. Trimming at V came to 4 bases and at J to 1 base, leaving 10 bases not matched to a gene. The CDR3 consists of 17 residues. The clonotype comes from a woman in her forties or fifties with COVID-19, enrolled during active disease. The V gene is TRBV6-2 or TRBV6-3, the J gene TRBJ1-2, with 9 bases aligning to TRBD1. The material sequenced was peripheral blood. CDR3 protein: CASSSNKQGALNYGYTF. The DNA of the CDR3 is TGTGCCAGCAGTTCCAACAAACAGGGGGCACTTAACTATGGCTACACCTTC.